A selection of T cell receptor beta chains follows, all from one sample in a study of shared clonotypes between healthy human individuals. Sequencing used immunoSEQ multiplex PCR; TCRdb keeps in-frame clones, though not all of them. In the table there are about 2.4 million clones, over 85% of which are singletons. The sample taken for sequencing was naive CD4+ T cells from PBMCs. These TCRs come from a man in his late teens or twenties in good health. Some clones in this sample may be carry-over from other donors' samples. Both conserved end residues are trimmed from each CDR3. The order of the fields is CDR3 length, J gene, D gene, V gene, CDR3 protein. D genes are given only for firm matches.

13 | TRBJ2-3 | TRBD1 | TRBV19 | ASSVGQGSQDTQY
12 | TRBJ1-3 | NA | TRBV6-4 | ASSDPGPGNTIY
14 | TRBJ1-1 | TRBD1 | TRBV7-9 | ASSQTGAPLNTEAF
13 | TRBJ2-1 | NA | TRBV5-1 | ASSFLTGPRNEQF
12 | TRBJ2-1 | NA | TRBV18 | ASSPSRGHNEQF
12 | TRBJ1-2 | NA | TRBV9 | ASSVGGTSYGYT
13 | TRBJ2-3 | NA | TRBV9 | ASSVESVPPHTQY
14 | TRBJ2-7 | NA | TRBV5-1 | ASSLGSRQGRLEQY
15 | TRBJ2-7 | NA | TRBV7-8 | ASSLDLGGVGTYEQY
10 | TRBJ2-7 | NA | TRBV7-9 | ASSGAPYEQY
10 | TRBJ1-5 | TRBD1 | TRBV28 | ASRGGGQPQH
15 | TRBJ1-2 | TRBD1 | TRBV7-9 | ASSLGGGDRVFDGYT
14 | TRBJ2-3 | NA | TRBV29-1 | SATPPAGSSTDTQY
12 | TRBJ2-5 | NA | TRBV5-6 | ASSFLQGWETQY
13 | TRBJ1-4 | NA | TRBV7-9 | ASSPDPRDNEKLF
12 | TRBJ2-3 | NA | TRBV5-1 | ASSPAGGSDTQY
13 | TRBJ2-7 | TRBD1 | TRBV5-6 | ASSFQRGRFYEQY
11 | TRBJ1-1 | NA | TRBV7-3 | ASSLLTGTEAF